This T cell receptor (beta chain) was obtained from a study of cytomegalovirus exposure and HLA in healthy donors. Whole-study findings and limits: Per a later analysis, HLA-associated TCR beta chains showed more clonal expansion than other, equally common TCR beta chains. Based on reports, TCR beta sequences accurately predicted HLA-A and HLA-B alleles for most subjects. The likely origin of a cluster of highly shared sequence variants was a sequencing artifact.

The CDR3 consists of 13 residues. Germline loops: CDR1 LGHNT, CDR2 FRNRAP. V gave up 5 bases and J gave up 3 bases; unmatched junction bases: 3. By share, this clone counts as medium-sized. Its antigen is as yet unknown. In the PCR, 60 Vbeta and 13 Jbeta primers were used. Under the authors' procedure: Roughly 11 million of the 80 million or so unique TCR beta chains counted in a later analysis were shared. The assay was immunoSEQ multiplex PCR, and TCRdb's table has in-frame clones only and misses some. From that table come the V and J calls and clone size; the DNA was used to work out D and trimming. The sample includes about 240,000 clones, 80% to 85% of them seen just once.

The source material was PBMCs. The chain combines TRBV12-5 with TRBJ2-7; TRBD1 matches 8 bases. The origin of this receptor is a woman aged 55-69 years in good health and CMV-seropositive. CDR3 sequence (DNA): TGTGCTAGTGGTGGACAGGGTAACTACGAGCAGTACTTC. Protein sequence: CASGGQGNYEQYF.